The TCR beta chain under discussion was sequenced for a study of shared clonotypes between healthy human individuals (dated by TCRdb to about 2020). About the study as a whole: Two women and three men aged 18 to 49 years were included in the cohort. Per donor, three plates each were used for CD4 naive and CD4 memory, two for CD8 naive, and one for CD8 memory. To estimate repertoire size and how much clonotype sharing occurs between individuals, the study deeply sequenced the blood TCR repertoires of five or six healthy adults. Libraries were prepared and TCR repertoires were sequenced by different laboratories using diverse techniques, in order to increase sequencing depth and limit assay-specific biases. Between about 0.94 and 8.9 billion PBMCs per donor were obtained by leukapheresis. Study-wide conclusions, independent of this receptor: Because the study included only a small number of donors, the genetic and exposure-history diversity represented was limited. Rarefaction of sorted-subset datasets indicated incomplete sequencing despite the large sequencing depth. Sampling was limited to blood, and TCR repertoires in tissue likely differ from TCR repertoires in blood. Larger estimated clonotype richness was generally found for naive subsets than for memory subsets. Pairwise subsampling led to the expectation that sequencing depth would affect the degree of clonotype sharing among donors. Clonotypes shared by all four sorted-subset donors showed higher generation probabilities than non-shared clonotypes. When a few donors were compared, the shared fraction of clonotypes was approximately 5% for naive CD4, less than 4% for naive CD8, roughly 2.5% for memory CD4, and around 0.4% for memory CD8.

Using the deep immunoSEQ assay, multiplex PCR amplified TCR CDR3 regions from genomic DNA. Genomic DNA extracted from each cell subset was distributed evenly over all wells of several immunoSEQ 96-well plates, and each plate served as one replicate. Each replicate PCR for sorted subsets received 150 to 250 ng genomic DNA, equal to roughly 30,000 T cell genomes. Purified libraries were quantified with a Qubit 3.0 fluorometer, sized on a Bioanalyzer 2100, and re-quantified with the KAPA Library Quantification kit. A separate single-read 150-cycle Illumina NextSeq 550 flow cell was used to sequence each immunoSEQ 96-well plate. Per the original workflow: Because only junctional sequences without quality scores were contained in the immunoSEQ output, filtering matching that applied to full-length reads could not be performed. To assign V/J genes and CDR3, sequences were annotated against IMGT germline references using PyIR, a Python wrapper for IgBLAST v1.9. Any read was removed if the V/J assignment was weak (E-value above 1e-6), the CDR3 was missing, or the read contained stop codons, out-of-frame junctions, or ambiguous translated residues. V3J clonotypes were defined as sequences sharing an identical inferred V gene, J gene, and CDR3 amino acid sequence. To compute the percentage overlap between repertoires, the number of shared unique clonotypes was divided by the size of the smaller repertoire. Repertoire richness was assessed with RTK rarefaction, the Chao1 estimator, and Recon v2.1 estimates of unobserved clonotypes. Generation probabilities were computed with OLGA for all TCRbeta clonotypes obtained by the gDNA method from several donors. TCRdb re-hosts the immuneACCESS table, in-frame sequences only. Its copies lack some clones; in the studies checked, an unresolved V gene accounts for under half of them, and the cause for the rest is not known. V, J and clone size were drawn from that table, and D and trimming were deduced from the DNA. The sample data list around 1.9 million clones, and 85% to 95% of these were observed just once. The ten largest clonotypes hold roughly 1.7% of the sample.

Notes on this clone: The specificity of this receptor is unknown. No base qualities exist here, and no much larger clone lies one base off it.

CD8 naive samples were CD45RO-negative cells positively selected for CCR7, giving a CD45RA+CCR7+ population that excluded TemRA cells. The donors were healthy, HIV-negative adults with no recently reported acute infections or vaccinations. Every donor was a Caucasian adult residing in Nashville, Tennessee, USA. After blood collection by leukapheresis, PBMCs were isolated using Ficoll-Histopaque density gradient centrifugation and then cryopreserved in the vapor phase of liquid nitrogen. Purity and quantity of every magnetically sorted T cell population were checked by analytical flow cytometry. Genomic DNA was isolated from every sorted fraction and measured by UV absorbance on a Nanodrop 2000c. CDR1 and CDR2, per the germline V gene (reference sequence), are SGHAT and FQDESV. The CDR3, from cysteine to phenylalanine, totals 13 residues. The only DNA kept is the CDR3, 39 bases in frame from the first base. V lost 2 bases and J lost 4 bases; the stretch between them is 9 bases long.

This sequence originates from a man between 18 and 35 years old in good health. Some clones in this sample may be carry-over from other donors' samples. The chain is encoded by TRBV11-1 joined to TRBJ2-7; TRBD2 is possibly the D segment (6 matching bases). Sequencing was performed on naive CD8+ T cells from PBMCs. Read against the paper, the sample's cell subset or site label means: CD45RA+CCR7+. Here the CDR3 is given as CASSLLGSYEQYF. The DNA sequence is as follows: TGTGCCAGCAGCTTACTCGGGAGTTACGAGCAGTACTTC.